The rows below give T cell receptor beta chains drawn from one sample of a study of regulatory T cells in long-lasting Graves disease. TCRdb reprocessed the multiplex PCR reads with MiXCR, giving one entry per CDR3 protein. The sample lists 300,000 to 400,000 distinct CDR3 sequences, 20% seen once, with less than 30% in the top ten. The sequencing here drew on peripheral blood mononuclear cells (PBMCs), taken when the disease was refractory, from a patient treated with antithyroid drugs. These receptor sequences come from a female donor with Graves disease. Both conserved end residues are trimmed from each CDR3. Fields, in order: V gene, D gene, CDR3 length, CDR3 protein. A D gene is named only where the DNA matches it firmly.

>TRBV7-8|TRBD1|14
ASSVLNRDSYTEAF
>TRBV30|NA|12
AWSVWAGGSEQH
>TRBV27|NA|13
ASLPQPGRNTEAF
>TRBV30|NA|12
AWSVGGFNEKLF
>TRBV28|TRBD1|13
ASSWGGTDNSPLH
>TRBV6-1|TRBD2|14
ASKKSGGTYTGELF
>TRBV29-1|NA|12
SVGNTRITGELF
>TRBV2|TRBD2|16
ASSEPLGEGLGGETQY
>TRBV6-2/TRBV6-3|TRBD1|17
ASSPPGQRIRSGNTEAF
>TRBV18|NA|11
ASSLIGKETQY
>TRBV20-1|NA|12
SAREALAPYEQY
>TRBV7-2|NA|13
ASSLGQGASYGYT
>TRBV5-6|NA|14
ASSLLSGFIQETQY
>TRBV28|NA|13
ASRPAAGLTETQY
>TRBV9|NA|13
ASSVGEGSNQPQH
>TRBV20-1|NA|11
SASDYSTDTQY
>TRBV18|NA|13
ASSPLAADPDGYT
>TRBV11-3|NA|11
ASSETLLETQY
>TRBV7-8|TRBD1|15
ASSSPRSTGGTGELF
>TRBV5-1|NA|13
ASSLRPEGDYGYT
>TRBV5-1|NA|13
ASSLAAGYDTEAF
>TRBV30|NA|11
AWSVGHGEKLF
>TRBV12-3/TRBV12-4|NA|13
ASSFGGTRAYGYT
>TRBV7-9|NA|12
ASSFGTQGFEQY
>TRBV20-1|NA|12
SARDLSLFYEQY
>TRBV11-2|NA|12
ASSSPDYYSEQY
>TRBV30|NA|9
AWMRELEQY
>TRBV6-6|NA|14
ASSYSYGDYNSPLH
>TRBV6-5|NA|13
ASSYSGISTNEQF
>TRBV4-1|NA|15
ASSPQGPNWSNQPQH
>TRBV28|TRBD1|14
ASSPSQGALDTEAF
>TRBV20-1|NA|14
SASQGGLRVNQPQH
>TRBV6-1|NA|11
ASSGGYSETQY
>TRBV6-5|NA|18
ASSYSNPDVMGAVNTEAF
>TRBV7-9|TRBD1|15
ASSSTQRGGYGDTQY
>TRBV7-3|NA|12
ASSSIDRQETQY
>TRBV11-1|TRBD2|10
ASSPGTTGQY
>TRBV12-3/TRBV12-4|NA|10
ASSLRGNRIY
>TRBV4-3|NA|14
ASSQAYGTPNYEQY
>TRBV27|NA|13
ASSLSGTLTGELF
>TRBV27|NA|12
ASSWQGRAHEQY
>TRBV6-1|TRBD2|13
ASRIAGASSYEQY